This T cell receptor (beta chain) was profiled in a study of T cell responses to AZD1222 COVID-19 vaccine. The CDR3 is 16 amino acids. CDR1 SGHDT and CDR2 YYEEEE come from the germline V gene. V was shortened by 4 bases and J by 8 bases, with 24 bases between the two germline ends. Data came from immunoSEQ multiplex PCR; TCRdb stores just in-frame clones and leaves some out. Of approximately 110,000 clones in the sample, about 91% are singletons; the top ten hold roughly 7%. This receptor was identified in an adult in good health. The specimen was peripheral blood, collected on day 0 of AZD1222 vaccination. The J gene is TRBJ1-2, the V gene TRBV5-6, with no clear D. The CDR3 coding sequence is TGTGCCAGCAGCCGACGGATGGCAGGAGGGCTTGTAGGCTACACCTTC. Translated, it gives CASSRRMAGGLVGYTF.